This T cell receptor beta chain was found in a study of T-cell memory formation after mild COVID-19 (dated by TCRdb to the early 2020s). As for the study more broadly: TCR sequence clusters from the two donors were found to be largely donor specific. In a couple of donors, T-cell clones that expanded and contracted after mild COVID-19 were tracked by sequencing TCRalpha and TCRbeta repertoires over time. Two young, previously healthy adult volunteers, one female and one male, were included in the cohort. Findings and caveats that apply to the study as a whole: Contracting CD4+ clones turned up mainly in the CM and EM memory subsets, whereas EMRA was where CD8+ clones were enriched. Only a couple of mild cases were covered in the study, and larger cohorts including severe cases with pre-infection samples were considered necessary. Some responding clones were found in pre-infection memory, which suggests that pre-existing cross-reactive memory T cells took part in the SARS-CoV-2 response. Clones that contracted from day 15 to 85 showed balanced CD4/CD8 phenotypes, whereas a second wave of clones that expanded from day 15 to 37 leaned towards CD4+. Whether the second-wave clones peaking on day 37 were SARS-CoV-2 specific was not confirmed.

This clonotype was counted only a few times. Its antigen is still unknown. No qualities accompany the bases; no much larger clone lies one base away. Sequencing used an Illumina NovaSeq 6000. Using 5'RACE with constant-segment primers, TCRalpha and TCRbeta cDNA libraries were constructed, with sample barcodes and unique molecular identifiers added in the process. RNA was extracted from every sample with Trizol reagent. Libraries were amplified in two PCR steps, with a second sample barcode and Illumina TruSeq adapters added in the second step. Sequencing of libraries was performed on an Illumina NovaSeq with 2 x 150 bp paired-end reads. In the authors' own workflow: Demultiplexing of reads and collapsing into UMI-guided consensus sequences were performed with migec v1.2.7. Using mixcr v2.1.11, UMI consensuses were aligned to TRA and TRB V and J templates and then assembled into clonotypes. Expanded or contracted clonotypes were those called significant by both edgeR and NoisET, with noise models trained on biological replicates. edgeR calls used a false discovery rate-adjusted p below 0.01 and a log2 fold-change threshold of 1. As an exploratory analysis of dynamics, PCA with hierarchical clustering was applied to max-normalized trajectories of the 1000 most abundant clonotypes. Each responding clone was given a CD4 or CD8 phenotype based on the CD4+ and CD8+ repertoires, which had been sequenced separately. TCRdb trimmed the raw reads at Q25, called clones with MiXCR and kept productive beta chains. Duplicate CDR3 protein sequences are folded into a single record with the most common DNA and genes. TCRdb's processing, not the authors' own work, is the source of the V and J calls. The sample profile shows about 560,000 distinct CDR3 sequences; approximately 15% of them were found once. The biggest ten clones account for approximately 8.1% of the sample.

CDR1 is given as DFQATT and CDR2 as SNEGSKA, both from the germline V gene (reference sequence). Spanning cysteine to phenylalanine, the CDR3 consists of 14 amino acids. The sequence is cut down to CDR3 DNA, 42 bases in frame from base 1. V is cut by 1 base and J by 1 base, and the space between the germline ends is 8 bases. Ficoll-Paque density gradient centrifugation was used to isolate PBMCs. The sequence was collected from an adult woman who had mild COVID-19 (a few samples of this study predate the infection). The sample titles of this study are shuffled in the database, so cell type and time point are left out; the donor was told from shared clones. The chain was built from TRBV20-1 and TRBJ2-1; the best D guess is TRBD2, with 5 bases matching. Specimen: PBMCs or a T cell subset sorted from them (not recorded which). The CDR3 protein: CSARVRGSYNEQFF. The sequence in DNA is TGCAGTGCTAGAGTCCGGGGTTCCTACAATGAGCAGTTCTTC.